This T cell receptor beta chain appears in the sequencing data of a study of cytomegalovirus exposure and HLA in healthy donors. The CDR3 consists of 12 residues. The V gene's germline CDR1 is SEHNR and CDR2 FQNEAQ (reference sequence). Trimming left V 3 bases short and J 3 bases short, with 5 bases between. The PCR ran on 60 Vbeta and 13 Jbeta primers. Clones were sequenced by immunoSEQ multiplex PCR, and TCRdb holds only the in-frame ones, with some missing. The sample holds roughly 200,000 clones; roughly 87% are singletons and the top ten take about 1%. This clone was observed a few times. This rearrangement joins TRBV7-9 to TRBJ2-5; D possibly corresponds to TRBD1 (5 bases). Sequenced input: PBMCs. The receptor comes from a boy younger than 10 in good health and CMV-seronegative. The CDR3 spells CASSLDKETQYF. CDR3 DNA: TGTGCCAGCAGCTTGGACAAAGAGACCCAGTACTTC.